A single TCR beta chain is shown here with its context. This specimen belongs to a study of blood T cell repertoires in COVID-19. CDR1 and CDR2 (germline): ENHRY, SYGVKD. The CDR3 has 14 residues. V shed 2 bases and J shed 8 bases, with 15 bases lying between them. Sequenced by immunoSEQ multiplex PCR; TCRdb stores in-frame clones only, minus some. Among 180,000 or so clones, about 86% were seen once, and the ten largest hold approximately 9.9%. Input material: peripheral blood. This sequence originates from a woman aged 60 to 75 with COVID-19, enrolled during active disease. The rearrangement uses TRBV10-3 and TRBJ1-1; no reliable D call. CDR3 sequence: CAISEGELSGEAFF. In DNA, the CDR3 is TGTGCCATCAGTGAGGGCGAGTTGTCGGGGGAAGCTTTCTTT.